Each of the 14 T cell receptor beta chains below was sequenced from the same sample in a study of human T cells and chemical hapten exposure. Via MiXCR, TCRdb re-called the RACE reads, giving one row per CDR3 protein. The data contain just over 90,000 distinct CDR3 sequences, over 8% of them singletons. Time point described: healthy volunteer bleed at 2 weeks. Someone pulled total RNA out of unfractionated whole blood. Input material: whole blood. These TCRs come from a female donor in good health. Some clones in this sample may be carry-over from other donors' samples.

This clonotype has more than one count but fewer than ten. The genes are TRBV28 and TRBJ2-3, with a possible D match to TRBD2 (6 bases). V lost 3 bases and J 9 bases, leaving 16 bases between the germline ends. Germline V gene sequence: CDR1 MDHEN, CDR2 SYDVKM. The CDR3 has 14 residues. This CDR3 reads CASSLGGHDPTQYF. The CDR3 DNA sequence: TGTGCCAGCAGTTTGGGGGGTCATGATCCGACGCAGTATTTT.

This clonotype appeared many times. This chain uses TRBV29-1 with TRBJ1-2; D is possibly TRBD1 (6 bases). CDR3 length: 13 amino acids. Per germline, CDR1 SQVTM and CDR2 ANQGSEA. V was clipped by 3 bases and J by 1 base, with 9 bases between them. The CDR3 DNA sequence: TGCAGCGTTGACACAGGGATTAACTATGGCTACACCTTC. Protein product: CSVDTGINYGYTF.

This chain uses TRBV6-2 or TRBV6-3 with TRBJ2-7; 7 nucleotides agree with TRBD2. The CDR3 extends over 14 amino acids. Germline assignment: CDR1 MNHEY and CDR2 SVGEGT. V was clipped by 0 bases and J by 3 bases; unmatched bases: 2. The CDR3 DNA follows: TGTGCCAGCAGTTACTCGCTAGCGGACTACGAGCAGTACTTC. Its translation: CASSYSLADYEQYF.

This chain links TRBV12-3 or TRBV12-4 with TRBJ1-6; the D gene is possibly TRBD1 (6 bases). Trimming removed 7 bases at V and 8 bases at J, with 12 bases between. The CDR3 has 13 amino acids. The CDR3 DNA reads TGTGCCAGCAAGGGACACCCGGATTCACCCCTCCACTTT. Protein product: CASKGHPDSPLHF.

This clonotype was counted only a few times. This chain links TRBV29-1 with TRBJ2-7; possible D gene TRBD1, 6 bases. Trimming took off 6 bases at V and 3 bases at J, with 12 bases between the two ends. CDR1 SQVTM and CDR2 ANQGSEA come from the germline V gene. The CDR3 totals 12 residues. The CDR3 DNA sequence: TGCAGCGTCTTCTTGGACAGCTACGAGCAGTACTTC. This gives the protein CSVFLDSYEQYF.

This clonotype was detected a few times. The chain joins TRBV20-1 to TRBJ2-7; no firm D call. The CDR3 loop spans 13 amino acids. V was shortened by 4 bases and J by 0 bases, with 10 bases between the two germline ends. From germline, CDR1 is DFQATT and CDR2 SNEGSKA (reference sequence). The CDR3 DNA follows: TGCAGTGCTACCGGGTACAGCTCCTACGAGCAGTACTTC. Protein sequence: CSATGYSSYEQYF.

The table lists this clonotype with a few counts. The chain employs TRBV4-1 and TRBJ2-5; unclear D gene. Germline values: CDR1 MGHRA, CDR2 YSYEKL. This CDR3 has 16 residues. Trimming left V 0 bases short and J 2 bases short, with 13 bases between. The CDR3 is CASSQDSQILQETQYF. DNA for the CDR3: TGCGCCAGCAGCCAAGATTCACAGATTTTGCAAGAGACCCAGTACTTC.

The genes are TRBV19 and TRBJ1-2; no clear D gene. Germline CDR1 and CDR2: LNHDA and SQIVND (reference sequence). Trimming took 7 bases from V and 3 from J, leaving 6 bases between them. The CDR3 has 11 residues. CDR3 sequence reads: CASKQHYGYTF. For the CDR3, the DNA is TGTGCCAGTAAACAGCACTATGGCTACACCTTC.

This clonotype was found a few times. The V and J genes are TRBV6-2 or TRBV6-3 and TRBJ2-3; 7 bases fit TRBD2. The V gene end was trimmed by 4 bases and the J gene end by 5 bases; junction bases not matched to a gene: 9. CDR1 is MNHEY, CDR2 SVGEGT, per germline. This CDR3 is built from 15 residues. The CDR3 coding sequence is TGTGCCAGCAGTTCCGGGACTACCCTGGGAGATACGCAGTATTTT. Translation gives CASSSGTTLGDTQYF.

This clonotype came up a few times. This sequence joins TRBV7-9 and TRBJ2-7, with 8 bases fitting TRBD1. This CDR3 is built from 15 residues. The V gene end was trimmed by 3 bases and the J gene end by 2 bases; junction bases not matched to a gene: 6. The germline V gene encodes CDR1 SEHNR and CDR2 FQNEAQ (reference sequence). Here the CDR3 DNA reads TGTGCCAGCAGCTTGGCAGGGGGCCCTACCTACGAGCAGTACTTC. It specifies CASSLAGGPTYEQYF. Filled out from reference TRBV7-9 and TRBJ2-7, the complete variable domain reads DTGVSQNPRHKITKRGQNVTFRCDPISEHNRLYWYRQTLGQGPEFLTYFQNEAQLEKSRLLSDRFSAERPKGSFSTLEIQRTEQGDSAMYLCASSLAGGPTYEQYFGPGTRLTVT.

This clonotype showed up just a few times. V and J are TRBV12-3 or TRBV12-4 and TRBJ2-1; possibly TRBD1 for D (5 bases). The CDR3 sequence is 14 residues long. The V gene lost 1 base and the J gene lost 3 bases, with 7 bases spanning the gap. DNA of the CDR3: TGTGCCAGCAGTTTAGGACAGAGCTACAATGAGCAGTTCTTC. Its translation: CASSLGQSYNEQFF.

This chain connects TRBV12-3 or TRBV12-4 to TRBJ1-5, with a tentative D call TRBD1 (5 bases). Trimming removed 5 bases from V and 0 bases from J, with 11 bases in between. The CDR3 is 15 amino acids. CDR3 sequence (DNA): TGTGCCAGCAGTCTTGGGACGGGTAGCAATCAGCCCCAGCATTTT. Translated: CASSLGTGSNQPQHF.

This rearrangement joins TRBV5-1 to TRBJ1-1, with TRBD1 matching 8 bases. CDR3 length: 16 amino acids. V trimming: 2 bases; J trimming: 2 bases; junction bases outside the gene matches: 8. Germline V lookup: CDR1 SGHRS, CDR2 YFSETQ. The CDR3 sequence is CASSFLEQGANTEAFF. The DNA of the CDR3 is TGCGCCAGCAGCTTCCTGGAGCAGGGGGCAAACACTGAAGCTTTCTTT.

This clonotype has just a few counts. V is TRBV20-1 and J is TRBJ2-2, with D hard to call. The CDR3 has 13 residues. Germline V lookup: CDR1 DFQATT, CDR2 SNEGSKA (reference sequence). CDR3 nucleotides: TGCAGCGCCTCGCCAATGAACACCGGGGAGCTGTTTTTT. Amino acids: CSASPMNTGELFF.